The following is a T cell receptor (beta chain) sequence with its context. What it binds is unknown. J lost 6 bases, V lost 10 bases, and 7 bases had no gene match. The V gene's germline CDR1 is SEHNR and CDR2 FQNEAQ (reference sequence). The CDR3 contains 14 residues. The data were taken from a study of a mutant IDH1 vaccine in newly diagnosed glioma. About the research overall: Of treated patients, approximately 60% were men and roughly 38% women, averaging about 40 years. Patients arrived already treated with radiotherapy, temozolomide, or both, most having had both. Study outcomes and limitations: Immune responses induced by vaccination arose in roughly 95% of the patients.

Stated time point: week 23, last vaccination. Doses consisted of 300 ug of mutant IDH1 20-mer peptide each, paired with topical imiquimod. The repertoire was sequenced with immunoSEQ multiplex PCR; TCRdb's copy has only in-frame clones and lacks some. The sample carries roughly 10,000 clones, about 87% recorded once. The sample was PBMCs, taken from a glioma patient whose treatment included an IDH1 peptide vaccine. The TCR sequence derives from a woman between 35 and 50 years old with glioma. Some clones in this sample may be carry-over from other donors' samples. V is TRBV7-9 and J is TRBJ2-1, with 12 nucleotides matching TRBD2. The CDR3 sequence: CATPLAGGSNEQFF. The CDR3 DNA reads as TGTGCCACCCCACTAGCGGGGGGTAGCAATGAGCAGTTCTTC.